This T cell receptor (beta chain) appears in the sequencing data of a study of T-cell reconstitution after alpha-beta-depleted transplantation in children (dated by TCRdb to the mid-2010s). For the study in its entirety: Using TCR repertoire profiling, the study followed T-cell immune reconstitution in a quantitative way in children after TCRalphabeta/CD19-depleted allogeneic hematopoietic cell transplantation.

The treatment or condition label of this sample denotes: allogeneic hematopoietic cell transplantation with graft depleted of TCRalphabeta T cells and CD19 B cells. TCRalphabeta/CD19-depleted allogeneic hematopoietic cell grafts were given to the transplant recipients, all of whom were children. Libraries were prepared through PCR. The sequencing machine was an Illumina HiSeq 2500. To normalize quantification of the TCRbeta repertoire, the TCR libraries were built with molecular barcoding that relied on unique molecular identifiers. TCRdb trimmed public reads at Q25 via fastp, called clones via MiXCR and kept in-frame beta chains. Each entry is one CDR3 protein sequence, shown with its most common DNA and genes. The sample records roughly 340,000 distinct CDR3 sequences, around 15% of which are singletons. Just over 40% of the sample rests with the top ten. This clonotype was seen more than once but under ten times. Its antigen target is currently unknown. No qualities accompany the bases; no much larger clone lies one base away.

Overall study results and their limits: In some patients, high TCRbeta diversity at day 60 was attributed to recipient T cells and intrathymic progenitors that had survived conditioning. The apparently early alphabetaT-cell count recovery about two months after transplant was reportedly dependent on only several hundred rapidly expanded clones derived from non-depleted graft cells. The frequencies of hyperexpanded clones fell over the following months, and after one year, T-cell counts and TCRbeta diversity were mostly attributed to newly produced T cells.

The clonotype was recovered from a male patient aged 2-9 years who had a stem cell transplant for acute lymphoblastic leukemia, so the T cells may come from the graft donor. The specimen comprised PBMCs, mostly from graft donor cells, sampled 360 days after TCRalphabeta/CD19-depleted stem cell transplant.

DNA sequence: TGTGCCTGGAGTCGGGAGAGCACAGATACGCAGTATTTT. Its amino acids are CAWSRESTDTQYF. In this chain, TRBV30 is recombined with TRBJ2-3, with TRBD2 as a weak D call on 6 bases. V and J lose 2 bases and 0 bases, and a span of 6 bases separates them. CDR1 and CDR2, per the germline V gene (reference sequence), are GTSNPN and SVGIG. The CDR3 starts with the cysteine, ends with the phenylalanine, and has 13 residues. Only CDR3 DNA is held: 39 bases, read in frame from base 1.